A single T cell receptor beta chain is shown here with its context. This sample stems from a study of blood T cell repertoires in COVID-19. Study at large: T cells, B-cell-depleted T cells, or PBMCs supplied cDNA or gDNA.

Source study methods: Estimated nucleated cell counts came from reference gene primer amplification. This table comes from immunoSEQ multiplex PCR, and its TCRdb copy is limited to in-frame clones, with some not included. V and J calls and clone size follow that table, whereas D and trimming were derived from the DNA. This table has around 90,000 clones, 85% to 95% appearing once. The sequenced sample consisted of peripheral blood. The clonotype was recovered from a woman aged 60 to 75 with active COVID-19.

The CDR3 loop is CASSSGDVNEQFF. Here the CDR3 DNA reads TGCGCCAGCAGCTCGGGGGACGTCAATGAGCAGTTCTTC. The chain recombines TRBV5-1 with TRBJ2-1, with a weak D call TRBD2 (6 bases). V was trimmed by 3 bases and J by 6 bases, leaving 10 bases between them. The CDR3 runs to 13 residues. CDR1 SGHRS and CDR2 YFSETQ come from the germline V gene. The full variable domain, in which reference TRBV5-1 and TRBJ2-1 provide the parts outside the CDR3, is KAGVTQTPRYLIKTRGQQVTLSCSPISGHRSVSWYQQTPGQGLQFLFEYFSETQRNKGNFPGRFSGRQFSNSRSEMNVSTLELGDSALYLCASSSGDVNEQFFGPGTRLTVL.